Each of the 20 T cell receptor beta chains below was sequenced from the same sample in a study of cytomegalovirus exposure and HLA in healthy donors. With 60 Vbeta and 13 Jbeta primers, the PCR was carried out. Method: immunoSEQ multiplex PCR; TCRdb's copy keeps in-frame clones and lacks some. The sample includes 75,000 to 100,000 clones, roughly two thirds of them seen just once. The sample comprised PBMCs. The receptors derive from a female donor in good health and CMV-seronegative.

The rearrangement joins TRBV7-9 to TRBJ2-3; 8 bases are shared with TRBD1. Losses at the gene ends were 4 bases for V and 0 bases for J; bases not matched to a gene: 3. CDR1 and CDR2 from the germline V gene are SEHNR and FQNEAQ (reference sequence). This CDR3 region has 15 residues. CDR3: CASSSWTGSTDTQYF. CDR3 DNA sequence: TGTGCCAGCAGCTCATGGACAGGGAGCACAGATACGCAGTATTTT. Full variable domain (rest looked up from reference TRBV7-9 and TRBJ2-3): DTGVSQNPRHKITKRGQNVTFRCDPISEHNRLYWYRQTLGQGPEFLTYFQNEAQLEKSRLLSDRFSAERPKGSFSTLEIQRTEQGDSAMYLCASSSWTGSTDTQYFGPGTRLTVL.

The genes are TRBV6-5 and TRBJ2-7; TRBD1 aligns across 8 bases. Unmatched junction bases numbered 10, after V lost 6 bases and J lost 3 bases. Germline CDR1 MNHEY, CDR2 SVGAGI. CDR3 length equals 15 residues. The CDR3 sequence is CASSRLVGQGYEQYF. The CDR3 nucleotides read TGTGCCAGCAGCCGACTAGTAGGACAGGGCTACGAGCAGTACTTC.

This chain links TRBV5-1 with TRBJ1-2; D uncertain. Trimming took off 0 bases at V and 1 base at J, with 7 bases between the two ends. Germline lookup yields CDR1 SGHRS and CDR2 YFSETQ. The CDR3 covers 14 residues. CDR3 DNA sequence: TGCGCCAGCAGCTTGGAGGCGGGTAACTATGGCTACACCTTC. It codes for CASSLEAGNYGYTF.

The chain has TRBV27 and TRBJ2-1; TRBD2 matches 11 bases. There are 15 residues in the CDR3. V lost 5 bases, J lost 6 bases, and 6 bases stayed unmatched. Per the germline V gene, CDR1 is MNHEY and CDR2 is SMNVEV (reference sequence). CDR3 sequence (DNA): TGTGCCAGCAGTCCCACTAGCGGGAGTTTCAATGAGCAGTTCTTC. Protein sequence: CASSPTSGSFNEQFF.

The chain has TRBV7-2 and TRBJ1-6; D perhaps matches TRBD1 (6 bases). The CDR3 spans 14 residues. Looked up from germline, CDR1 is SGHTA and CDR2 is FQGNSA. V dropped 5 bases and J dropped 9 bases, with 14 bases sitting between them. The DNA for the CDR3 is TGTGCCAGCAGCATACAGGGAAAGATTTCACCCCTCCACTTT. Residues: CASSIQGKISPLHF. Full variable domain (rest looked up from reference TRBV7-2 and TRBJ1-6): GAGVSQSPSNKVTEKGKDVELRCDPISGHTALYWYRQSLGQGLEFLIYFQGNSAPDKSGLPSDRFSAERTGGSVSTLTIQRTQQEDSAVYLCASSIQGKISPLHFGNGTRLTVT.

The chain carries TRBV2 and TRBJ2-2, with a tentative D call TRBD1 (5 bases). The CDR3 totals 13 residues. V was cut by 2 bases and J by 4 bases, with 5 bases left in between. CDR1 is SNHLY, CDR2 FYNNEI, per germline. The CDR3 reads CASSERGTGELFF. CDR3 nucleotide sequence: TGTGCCAGCAGTGAAAGGGGCACCGGGGAGCTGTTTTTT.

The chain couples TRBV19 to TRBJ2-1, with D possibly TRBD1 on 6 matching bases. V dropped 8 bases and J dropped 0 bases, with 26 bases sitting between them. Germline V CDR1 and CDR2: LNHDA, SQIVND (reference sequence). This CDR3 comprises 19 residues. CDR3 nucleotide sequence: TGTGCCAGTGGCGGGCGCCAGGACAGCCTTAAGAGCTCCTACAATGAGCAGTTCTTC. This codes for CASGGRQDSLKSSYNEQFF.

The chain carries TRBV2 and TRBJ2-7; D remains unclear. Looked up from germline, CDR1 is SNHLY and CDR2 is FYNNEI. The CDR3 totals 11 residues. Trimming shortened V by 7 bases and J by 5 bases, and 9 bases separated the two germline ends. CDR3 region: CASKYSHEQYF. CDR3 coding DNA: TGTGCCAGCAAATACAGCCACGAGCAGTACTTC. Looking up the rest from reference TRBV2 and TRBJ2-7 gives the full variable domain: EPEVTQTPSHQVTQMGQEVILRCVPISNHLYFYWYRQILGQKVEFLVSFYNNEISEKSEIFDDQFSVERPDGSNFTLKIRSTKLEDSAMYFCASKYSHEQYFGPGTRLTVT.

The chain joins TRBV6-4 to TRBJ2-3; TRBD2 is a possible D gene (6 bases). The CDR3 covers 16 residues. V lost 0 bases, J lost 0 bases, and 10 bases lay in between. Germline V gives CDR1 MRHNA, CDR2 SNTAGT. CDR3: CASSDSRGTSTDTQYF. In nucleotides, the CDR3 is TGTGCCAGCAGTGACTCGCGGGGCACTAGCACAGATACGCAGTATTTT.

The V call is TRBV7-2, the J call TRBJ2-1, with 14 bases that match TRBD2. V was pared by 5 bases and J by 4 bases, with 10 bases of the junction left unmatched. This CDR3 is 18 amino acids long. From germline, CDR1 is SGHTA and CDR2 FQGNSA. The CDR3 sequence: CASSGHGLAGGPYNEQFF. The CDR3 region has the DNA TGTGCCAGCAGCGGGCATGGACTAGCGGGGGGCCCTTACAATGAGCAGTTCTTC.

The rearrangement links TRBV4-1 to TRBJ1-6; D is possibly TRBD1 (5 bases). V was pared by 4 bases and J by 7 bases, with 17 bases between. This CDR3 is built from 16 residues. In germline, CDR1 is MGHRA, CDR2 YSYEKL. The CDR3 DNA reads TGCGCCAGCAGCCCCGCGGGGCCGACGGGGAATTCACCCCTCCACTTT. Amino acids: CASSPAGPTGNSPLHF.

This rearrangement joins TRBV10-3 to TRBJ1-2; 7 positions match TRBD1. CDR1 ENHRY and CDR2 SYGVKD come from the germline V gene. V lost 7 bases and J lost 7; bases outside the gene matches: 12. This CDR3 comprises 14 residues. CDR3 sequence reads: CAIMNRDSVFGYTF. The CDR3 nucleotides are TGTGCCATCATGAACCGGGACAGCGTTTTTGGCTACACCTTC.

This clone was counted a few times. The rearrangement joins TRBV7-9 to TRBJ2-1; possibly TRBD2 for D (6 bases). The CDR3 is made up of 17 amino acids. The ends were cut back, 5 bases at V and 2 bases at J, with 19 bases in the middle. Germline values: CDR1 SEHNR, CDR2 FQNEAQ (reference sequence). For the CDR3, the DNA is TGTGCCAGCAGCAACCCCGGTTGGCGGGAACCCTACAATGAGCAGTTCTTC. It specifies CASSNPGWREPYNEQFF.

The chain couples TRBV2 to TRBJ1-2, with a weak D call TRBD1 (5 bases). Germline V CDR1 and CDR2: SNHLY, FYNNEI. V was cut by 2 bases and J by 4 bases, with 11 bases left in between. The CDR3 extends over 14 amino acids. The CDR3 is CASSEFRGIYGYTF. The CDR3 DNA follows: TGTGCCAGCAGTGAATTTCGGGGGATCTATGGCTACACCTTC.

The V call is TRBV6-5, the J call TRBJ2-1; TRBD2 matches 9 bases. With 5 bases clipped from V and 7 bases from J, the junction kept 9 bases outside the gene matches. The germline V gene has CDR1 MNHEY and CDR2 SVGAGI. There are 15 residues in the CDR3. CDR3 nucleotides: TGTGCCAGCAGTCTGATAGCGGGAGATCGGAATGAGCAGTTCTTC. It yields the protein CASSLIAGDRNEQFF.

The chain links TRBV13 to TRBJ2-3; 10 bases map to TRBD2. The CDR3 is made up of 15 amino acids. The germline V gene has CDR1 PRHDT and CDR2 FYEKMQ (reference sequence). V lost 5 bases to trimming and J lost 5 bases; unmatched junction nucleotides: 7. The CDR3 loop reads CASSPSGRGKDTQYF. The CDR3 nucleotides read TGTGCCAGCAGCCCCAGCGGGAGGGGGAAAGATACGCAGTATTTT.

The chain couples TRBV2 to TRBJ2-3, with TRBD2 as a possible D gene (7 bases). V gave up 6 bases and J gave up 2 bases, with 15 bases separating them. The V gene's germline CDR1 is SNHLY and CDR2 FYNNEI. This CDR3 has 15 residues. The CDR3 spells CASSPGGQLTDTQYF. CDR3 coding DNA: TGTGCCAGCAGCCCCGGGGGGCAACTCACAGATACGCAGTATTTT.

This clone was counted only a few times. The rearrangement uses TRBV7-9 and TRBJ2-2, with D maybe TRBD1 (5 bases). V was shortened by 1 base and J by 2 bases, with 14 bases between the two germline ends. CDR3 length equals 17 residues. CDR1 is SEHNR, CDR2 FQNEAQ, per germline (reference sequence). For the CDR3, the DNA is TGTGCCAGCAGCTTAGGGAAGAGGACAACCAACACCGGGGAGCTGTTTTTT. It specifies CASSLGKRTTNTGELFF.

V gene TRBV28 combines with J gene TRBJ1-5; D ambiguous. This CDR3 is built from 14 residues. Germline CDR1 and CDR2: MDHEN and SYDVKM. The V end was cut by 3 bases, the J end by 7 bases, with 13 bases between. The CDR3 DNA reads as TGTGCCAGCAGTTTTAACCCCAGTGTCCAGCCCCAGCATTTT. This gives the protein CASSFNPSVQPQHF.

The CDR3 DNA sequence: TGTGCCTGGAGTCCGGGGTCCGGGGCCAACGTCCTGACTTTC. As protein: CAWSPGSGANVLTF. The rearrangement uses TRBV30 and TRBJ2-6; D possibly corresponds to TRBD2 (5 bases). CDR1 is GTSNPN, CDR2 SVGIG, per germline (reference sequence). The CDR3 runs to 14 residues. V was clipped by 2 bases and J by 4 bases, with 9 bases between them.